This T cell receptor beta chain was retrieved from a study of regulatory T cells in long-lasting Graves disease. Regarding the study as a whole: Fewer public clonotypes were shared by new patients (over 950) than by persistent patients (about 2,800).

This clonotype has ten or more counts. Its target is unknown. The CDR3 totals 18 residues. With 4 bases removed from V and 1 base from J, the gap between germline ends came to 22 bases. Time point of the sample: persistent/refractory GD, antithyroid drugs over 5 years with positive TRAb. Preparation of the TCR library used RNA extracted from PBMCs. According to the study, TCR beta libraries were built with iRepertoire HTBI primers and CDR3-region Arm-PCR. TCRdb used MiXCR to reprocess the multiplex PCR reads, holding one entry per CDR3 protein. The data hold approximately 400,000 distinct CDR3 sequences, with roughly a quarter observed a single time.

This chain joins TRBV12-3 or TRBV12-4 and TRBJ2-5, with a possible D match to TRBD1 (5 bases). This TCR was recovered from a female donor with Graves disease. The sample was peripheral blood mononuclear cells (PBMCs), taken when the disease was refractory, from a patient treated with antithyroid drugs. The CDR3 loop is CASSSHPTVFQGQETQYF. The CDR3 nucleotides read TGTGCCAGCAGTTCCCATCCCACGGTTTTCCAGGGCCAAGAGACCCAGTACTTC.